The 28 T cell receptor beta chains below were found in one sample sequenced in a study of metastatic and nonmetastatic thyroid tumors. No patient received treatment before thyroid surgery. TCRdb re-analyzed the PCR reads using MiXCR. The sample holds more than 90,000 clones; 12% are singletons and the top ten take over 9%. The specimen was blood. The receptors were gathered from a female donor with papillary thyroid cancer or a benign thyroid nodule (not recorded which). Some clones in this sample may be carry-over from other donors' samples.

This clone was seen ten or more times. V and J are TRBV4-3 and TRBJ2-7; D might be TRBD1 or TRBD2, each matching 5 bases. The CDR3 is made up of 14 amino acids. The V gene lost 3 bases and the J gene lost 2 bases, with 11 bases spanning the gap. The germline V gene has CDR1 LGHNA and CDR2 YSLEER. Written as DNA, the CDR3 is TGCGCCAGCAGCCATGGGGACGGTGCCTACGAGCAGTACTTC. Translation: CASSHGDGAYEQYF.

On this clone: This clone may be a read error of a much larger clone one base away. V gene TRBV7-2 combines with J gene TRBJ2-5; D perhaps matches TRBD2 (5 bases). Looked up from germline, CDR1 is SGHTA and CDR2 is FQGNSA. This CDR3 is 15 amino acids long. The CDR3 nucleotides are TGTGCCAGCAACTTAGCACCGGGGTCTGGTGAGACCCAGTACTTC. It specifies CASNLAPGSGETQYF.

In this sample, this clone turned up a few times. This may come from a read error, since a much larger clone is one base off. The V call is TRBV19, the J call TRBJ2-7, with 8 bases aligning to TRBD2. The germline gives CDR1 LNHDA, CDR2 SQIVND (reference sequence). This CDR3 is 15 amino acids long. As DNA, the CDR3 is TGTGCCGGTAGTATTTCGGCGGGGGGCTCCTACGAGCAGTACTTC. Translated, it gives CAGSISAGGSYEQYF.

The genes are TRBV30 and TRBJ1-3, with D perhaps matching TRBD1 (5 bases). CDR3 length: 13 residues. V lost 0 bases, J lost 7 bases, and 10 bases lay in between. Germline CDR1 reads GTSNPN; CDR2 reads SVGIG (reference sequence). CDR3 region: CAWSVQGRNTIYF. DNA of the CDR3: TGTGCCTGGAGTGTTCAGGGTCGGAACACCATATATTTT. Based on the CDR3 plus reference TRBV30 and TRBJ1-3, the full variable domain is SQTIHQWPATLVQPVGSPLSLECTVEGTSNPNLYWYRQAAGRGLQLLFYSVGIGQISSEVPQNLSASRPQDRQFILSSKKLLLSDSGFYLCAWSVQGRNTIYFGEGSWLTVV.

Concerning this clone itself: A much larger clone lies one base from this, so it may be a read error. Other DNA sequences of this sample code for an identical CDR3. The V gene is TRBV30, the J gene TRBJ1-4; 10 nucleotides align to TRBD1. J gave up 7 bases and V 3 bases, and 8 bases lay outside the gene matches. This CDR3 has 15 residues. Germline V gene data show CDR1 as GTSNPN and CDR2 as SVGIG (reference sequence). CDR3 coding DNA: TGTGCCTGGAGGACAGGGGGCGCGGACGGTGAAAAACTGTTTTTT. This encodes CAWRTGGADGEKLFF.

This clone was counted ten times or more. The J gene is TRBJ1-5, the V gene TRBV7-2, with D possibly being TRBD1 (5 bases). There are 14 residues in the CDR3. Germline V lookup: CDR1 SGHTA, CDR2 FQGNSA. V was pared by 3 bases and J by 0 bases, with 6 bases between. The CDR3 here is CASSLGPSNQPQHF. CDR3 DNA sequence: TGTGCCAGCAGCTTGGGGCCTAGCAATCAGCCCCAGCATTTT.

This clone was observed at least ten times. The sample carries other DNA sequences with the same CDR3. V is TRBV3-1 and J is TRBJ2-5; 7 bases are a match to TRBD1. Germline CDR1 reads LGHDT; CDR2 reads YNNKEL (reference sequence). This CDR3 has 13 residues. Trimming cost V 1 base and J 4 bases; bases outside gene matches: 0. The CDR3 DNA follows: TGTGCCAGCAGCCAAGCAGGGGGAGAGACCCAGTACTTC. Translated, it gives CASSQAGGETQYF.

This clone was observed at least ten times. The genes are TRBV18 and TRBJ1-3, with D hard to call. Germline-derived CDR1 and CDR2 are KGHSH and LQKENI. There are 17 residues in the CDR3. V was trimmed by 3 bases and J by 0 bases, leaving 15 bases between them. CDR3 region: CASSPNHFDYSGNTIYF. The DNA of the CDR3 is TGTGCCAGCTCACCTAATCACTTCGACTACTCTGGAAACACCATATATTTT.

There are many counts of this clone. The J gene is TRBJ2-1, the V gene TRBV4-1; 11 positions match TRBD2. The CDR3 totals 17 residues. With V trimmed by 0 bases and J by 7 bases, 8 bases remained unmatched. The V gene's germline CDR1 is MGHRA and CDR2 YSYEKL. CDR3 nucleotide sequence: TGCGCCAGCAGCCAAGATATGACTAGCGGGAAGATTAATGAGCAGTTCTTC. It translates to CASSQDMTSGKINEQFF.

This clone has ten or more counts. The rearrangement links TRBV19 to TRBJ2-3, with TRBD2 matching over 8 bases. This CDR3 region has 13 residues. CDR1 and CDR2 (germline): LNHDA, SQIVND (reference sequence). V lost 7 bases, J lost 4 bases, and 4 bases stayed unmatched. CDR3 amino acids: CASKTSGADTQYF. For the CDR3, the DNA is TGTGCCAGTAAAACTAGCGGAGCAGATACGCAGTATTTT.

As regards this clone: The CDR3 carries no conserved terminal phenylalanine or tryptophan, so it likely arises from a read error. The chain couples TRBV11-2 to TRBJ1-2, with D possibly being TRBD1 (6 bases). The CDR3 length is 14 residues. The germline V gene has CDR1 SGHAT and CDR2 FQNNGV. V was shortened by 5 bases and J by 7 bases, with 17 bases between the two germline ends. The CDR3: CASSQTGTWGGYTL. For the CDR3, the DNA is TGTGCCAGCAGCCAAACAGGGACCTGGGGTGGCTACACCTTA.

In this sample, this clone turned up many times. This sample also contains other DNA sequences that code for the same CDR3. V and J are TRBV11-3 and TRBJ1-1, with 7 bases aligning to TRBD1. There are 13 residues in the CDR3. J lost 4 bases, V lost 5 bases, and 4 bases had no gene match. From germline, CDR1 is SGHNT and CDR2 YENEEA. The CDR3 nucleotides read TGTGCCAGCAGCGCATCAGGGGGCACTGAAGCTTTCTTT. Translated, it gives CASSASGGTEAFF.

This clone showed up many times. V usage is TRBV6-1 and J usage is TRBJ1-3; D unclear. Germline CDR1 is MNHNS and CDR2 is SASEGT. This CDR3 has 15 residues. V was cut by 0 bases and J by 6 bases, with 12 bases left in between. As DNA, the CDR3 is TGTGCCAGCAGTGAAGCCGGACCGGACTTAAACACCATATATTTT. It codes for CASSEAGPDLNTIYF.

In this sample, this clone turned up many times. The chain has TRBV7-2 and TRBJ2-3, with TRBD2 matching 7 bases. The CDR3 is 15 amino acids. With V trimmed by 5 bases and J by 0 bases, 5 bases remained unmatched. The V gene's germline CDR1 is SGHTA and CDR2 FQGNSA. CDR3 in DNA: TGTGCCAGCAGCCAATTGCGGGAGAGCACAGATACGCAGTATTTT. Residues: CASSQLRESTDTQYF.

This clone appeared many times. The genes are TRBV2 and TRBJ2-2; D may be TRBD2 (5 bases). The germline V gene has CDR1 SNHLY and CDR2 FYNNEI. The CDR3 consists of 16 residues. The V gene lost 2 bases and the J gene lost 8 bases, with 18 bases spanning the gap. The CDR3 nucleotides are TGTGCCAGCAGTGAAATCGCGCTAGCCGGATTTGGGGAGCTGTTTTTT. Protein product: CASSEIALAGFGELFF.

This clone was observed at least ten times. The chain joins TRBV19 to TRBJ2-1; TRBD2 matches 10 bases. V gave up 7 bases and J gave up 8 bases; unmatched junction bases: 11. The CDR3 is 15 residues long. Per germline, CDR1 LNHDA and CDR2 SQIVND (reference sequence). The DNA for the CDR3 is TGTGCCAGTACCCCGACTAGCGGGTGGTTGGATGAGCAGTTCTTC. Amino acid sequence: CASTPTSGWLDEQFF.

In this sample, this clone turned up many times. The V and J genes are TRBV24-1 and TRBJ2-2, with 8 positions matching TRBD1. This CDR3 region has 15 residues. Germline CDR1 KGHDR, CDR2 SFDVKD. J lost 7 bases, V lost 7 bases, and 10 bases had no gene match. CDR3: CATRETGTGRGELFF. The CDR3 region has the DNA TGTGCCACCAGGGAAACCGGGACAGGCCGCGGGGAGCTGTTTTTT.

Points on this clone: This may come from a read error, since a much larger clone is one base off. CDR3 amino acids: CVSSQRPFKYGYTF. CDR3 in DNA: TGTGTCAGCAGCCAACGACCGTTTAAGTATGGCTACACCTTC. This chain connects TRBV5-4 to TRBJ1-2, with D unresolved. The germline gives CDR1 SGHNT, CDR2 YYREEE (reference sequence). The CDR3 is made up of 14 amino acids.

This chain uses TRBV5-1 with TRBJ1-2, with D unclear. There are 16 residues in the CDR3. Germline V CDR1 and CDR2: SGHRS, YFSETQ. V was cut by 2 bases and J by 3 bases, with 17 bases left in between. The CDR3 DNA reads TGCGCCAGCAGCTTTGGTGCAGGACTCGAATACTATGGCTACACCTTC. This sequence encodes CASSFGAGLEYYGYTF. The variable domain in full, with the rest retrieved from reference TRBV5-1 and TRBJ1-2, is KAGVTQTPRYLIKTRGQQVTLSCSPISGHRSVSWYQQTPGQGLQFLFEYFSETQRNKGNFPGRFSGRQFSNSRSEMNVSTLELGDSALYLCASSFGAGLEYYGYTFGSGTRLTVV.

At least ten counts were recorded for this clone. The V and J genes are TRBV10-1 and TRBJ1-5, with 7 bases lining up with TRBD1. With 0 bases clipped from V and 2 bases from J, the junction kept 4 bases outside the gene matches. There are 16 residues in the CDR3. Germline loops: CDR1 WNHNN, CDR2 SYGVQD (reference sequence). CDR3 DNA: TGCGCCAGCAGTGAGTCGGACAGGACGGGCAATCAGCCCCAGCATTTT. This codes for CASSESDRTGNQPQHF.

This clone was seen a few times. Just one base apart from a much larger clone, this may be a read error. The rearrangement uses TRBV6-5 and TRBJ2-5; 11 positions agree with TRBD2. The CDR3 length is 16 residues. After removal of 2 bases from V and 4 bases from J, the junction contained 6 bases not matched to a gene. Germline V lookup: CDR1 MNHEY, CDR2 SVGAGI. For the CDR3, the DNA is TGTGCCAGCAGTTACCAAAGACTAGCGGGAACAGAGACCCAGTACTTC. Protein: CASSYQRLAGTETQYF.

With respect to this clone: This may come from a read error, since a much larger clone is one base off. The rearrangement joins TRBV28 to TRBJ1-5; D ambiguous. V gave up 5 bases and J gave up 8 bases, with 10 bases separating them. The CDR3 sequence is 12 residues long. The V gene's germline CDR1 is MDHEN and CDR2 SYDVKM. CDR3 in amino acids: CASSPEVKPQHF. In DNA form, the CDR3 reads TGTGCCAGCAGTCCTGAAGTAAAGCCCCAGCATTTT.

This clone was seen many times. This chain uses TRBV12-5 with TRBJ1-1; D is unresolved. Trimming left V 7 bases short and J 4 bases short, with 13 bases between. The CDR3 spans 13 residues. Germline CDR1 is LGHNT and CDR2 is FRNRAP. The CDR3 sequence is CASASSWGTEAFF. In nucleotides, the CDR3 is TGTGCTAGTGCCTCCTCGTGGGGCACTGAAGCTTTCTTT.

The sample holds many counts of this clone. The junction departs from the called germline gene at one end, perhaps through a read error. The same CDR3 also results from other DNA sequences found in this sample. The V call is TRBV6-1, the J call TRBJ2-4, with TRBD2 matching 9 bases. The germline CDR1 and CDR2 sequences are MNHNS and SASEGT. This CDR3 has 16 amino acids. CDR3 sequence: CASSERVGLAKNIQYF. CDR3 in DNA: TGTGCCAGCAGTGAAAGAGTGGGACTAGCCAAAAACATTCAGTACTTT.

This clone was picked up a small number of times. CDR3 amino acids: CASSLAVGNTEAFF. The CDR3 DNA is TGTGCCAGCAGCTTAGCCGTCGGCAACACTGAAGCTTTCTTT. This chain uses TRBV7-9 with TRBJ1-1; D gene uncertain. Trimming shortened V by 0 bases and J by 2 bases, and 7 bases separated the two germline ends. From germline, CDR1 is SEHNR and CDR2 FQNEAQ (reference sequence). The CDR3 loop spans 14 amino acids.

This clone has at least ten counts. This chain joins TRBV6-1 and TRBJ1-1; D possibly corresponds to TRBD1 (5 bases). CDR3 length: 15 amino acids. Looked up from germline, CDR1 is MNHNS and CDR2 is SASEGT. Trimming pared 6 bases from V and 4 bases from J, leaving 18 bases between. The CDR3 region is CASSTLMRGGTEAFF. The CDR3 DNA is TGTGCCAGCAGCACCCTTATGAGGGGAGGCACTGAAGCTTTCTTT.

This clone has ten or more counts. The chain couples TRBV27 to TRBJ1-6; D uncertain. V was shortened by 2 bases and J by 12 bases, with 11 bases between the two germline ends. CDR3 length: 13 amino acids. Germline V CDR1 and CDR2: MNHEY, SMNVEV (reference sequence). The CDR3 region is CASSLISSEPLHF. The CDR3 DNA reads TGTGCCAGCAGTTTAATCAGTTCCGAACCCCTCCACTTT.

This clone was recorded at least ten times. This chain links TRBV18 with TRBJ1-3, with 8 positions matching TRBD1. Germline-derived CDR1 and CDR2 are KGHSH and LQKENI. This CDR3 region has 15 residues. The J segment lost 0 bases and the V segment lost 3 bases, leaving 1 base of the junction unmatched. The chain's CDR3 is CASSPGQGSGNTIYF. The CDR3, as DNA: TGTGCCAGCTCACCTGGACAGGGCTCTGGAAACACCATATATTTT.